The 2 T cell receptor beta chains given below trace back to one sample, sequenced in a study of blood T cell repertoires in COVID-19 (dated by TCRdb to 2019 to 2021). Library method: the immunoSEQ multiplex PCR assay. TCRdb's version of the immuneACCESS table is confined to in-frame rearrangements and falls short of the full clone set. An unresolved V gene accounts for under half of the shortfall where checked; the remainder is of unknown origin. The sample has 25,000 to 30,000 clones on record, roughly nine tenths of them singletons. The ten most abundant clones make up roughly 3% of the sample. Sequencing was done on a sample of peripheral blood. Every receptor here comes from a human donor in a cohort sampled during active COVID-19.

The V call is TRBV6-6, the J call TRBJ2-7; 9 nucleotides agree with TRBD1. J lost 4 bases, V lost 6 bases, and 10 bases had no gene match. Germline CDR1 and CDR2: MNHNY and SVGAGI (reference sequence). The CDR3 has 15 amino acids. CDR3 region: CASRDVGTGLYEQYF. The CDR3 coding sequence is TGTGCCAGCAGGGACGTCGGGACAGGGCTTTACGAGCAGTACTTC.

V and J are TRBV5-4 and TRBJ2-5; 8 positions agree with TRBD1. Germline CDR1 reads SGHNT; CDR2 reads YYREEE (reference sequence). The CDR3 runs 15 residues. The V gene end was trimmed by 4 bases and the J gene end by 5 bases; junction bases not matched to a gene: 10. The CDR3 nucleotides read TGTGCCAGCAGCCCGGGGACAGGTGAGAGGGAGACCCAGTACTTC. Translation: CASSPGTGERETQYF.